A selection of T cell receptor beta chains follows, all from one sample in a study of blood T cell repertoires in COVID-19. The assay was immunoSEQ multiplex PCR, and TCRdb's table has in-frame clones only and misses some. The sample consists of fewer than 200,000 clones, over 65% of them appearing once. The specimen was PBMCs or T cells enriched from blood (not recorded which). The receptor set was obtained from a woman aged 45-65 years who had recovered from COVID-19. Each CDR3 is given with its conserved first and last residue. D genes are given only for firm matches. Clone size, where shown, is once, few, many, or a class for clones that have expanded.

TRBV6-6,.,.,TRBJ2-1,CASSYAGRGHEQFF,TGTGCCAGCAGTTACGCTGGCAGGGGCCATGAGCAGTTCTTC
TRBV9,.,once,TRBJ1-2,CASSFGAGMGYTF,TGTGCCAGCAGCTTCGGGGCGGGAATGGGCTACACCTTC
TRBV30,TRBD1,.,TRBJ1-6,CAWDPQGNSPLHF,TGTGCCTGGGACCCACAGGGGAATTCACCCCTCCACTTT
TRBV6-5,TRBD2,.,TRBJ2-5,CASSRRLAGRETQYF,TGTGCCAGCAGCCGCAGACTAGCAGGCAGAGAGACCCAGTACTTC
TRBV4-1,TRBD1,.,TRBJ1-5,CASSQDRSSDRGGYQPQHF,TGCGCCAGCAGCCAAGATAGAAGTTCGGACAGGGGAGGGTATCAGCCCCAGCATTTT
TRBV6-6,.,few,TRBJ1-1,CASSYGTGTEAFF,TGTGCCAGCAGTTACGGCACAGGTACTGAAGCTTTCTTT
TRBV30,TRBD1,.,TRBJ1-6,CAWSVRVRGQYNSPLHF,TGTGCCTGGAGTGTACGGGTGAGGGGACAGTATAATTCACCCCTCCACTTT
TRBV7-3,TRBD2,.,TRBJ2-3,CASSPRGTSGADTQYF,TGTGCCAGCAGCCCCCGCGGGACTAGCGGGGCAGATACGCAGTATTTT
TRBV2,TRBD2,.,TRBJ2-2,CASHERGANTGELFF,TGTGCCAGCCATGAGCGGGGAGCGAACACCGGGGAGCTGTTTTTT
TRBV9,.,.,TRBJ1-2,CASSPGPRGSYGYTF,TGTGCCAGCAGCCCGGGACCCCGGGGGAGCTATGGCTACACCTTC
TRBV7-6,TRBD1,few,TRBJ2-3,CASSLHLGGRKDTQYF,TGTGCCAGCAGCCTCCATTTAGGGGGCAGGAAAGATACGCAGTATTTT
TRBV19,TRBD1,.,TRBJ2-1,CASSMHRDSEYNEQFF,TGTGCCAGTAGTATGCACCGGGACAGCGAATACAATGAGCAGTTCTTC
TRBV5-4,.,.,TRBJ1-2,CATGELTNYGYTF,TGTGCCACGGGAGAACTCACTAACTATGGCTACACCTTC
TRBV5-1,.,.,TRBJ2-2,CASSLDTASPNLFF,TGCGCCAGCAGCTTGGACACAGCTTCCCCCAACCTGTTTTTT
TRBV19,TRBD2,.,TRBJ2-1,CASSIDRNSGGRSGEQFF,TGTGCCAGTAGTATAGATCGTAATAGCGGGGGGCGCAGTGGTGAGCAGTTCTTC
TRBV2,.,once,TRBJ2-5,CASSLQLRETQYF,TGTGCCAGCAGTCTCCAACTCAGGGAGACCCAGTACTTC
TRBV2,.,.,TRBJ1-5,CASSELPEGNQPQHF,TGTGCCAGCAGTGAGTTACCAGAGGGCAATCAGCCCCAGCATTTT